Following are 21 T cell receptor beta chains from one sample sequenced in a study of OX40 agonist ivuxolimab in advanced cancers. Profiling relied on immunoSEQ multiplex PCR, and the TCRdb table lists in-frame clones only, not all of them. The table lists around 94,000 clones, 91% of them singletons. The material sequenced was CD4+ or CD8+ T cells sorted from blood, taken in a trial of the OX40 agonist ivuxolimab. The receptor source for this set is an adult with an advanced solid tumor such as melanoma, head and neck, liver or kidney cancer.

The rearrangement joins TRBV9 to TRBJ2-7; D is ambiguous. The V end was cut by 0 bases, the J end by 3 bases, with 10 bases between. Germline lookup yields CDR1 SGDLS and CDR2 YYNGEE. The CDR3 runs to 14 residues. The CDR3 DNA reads TGTGCCAGCAGCGTAGTACCGGGTAGCTACGAGCAGTACTTC. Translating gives CASSVVPGSYEQYF.

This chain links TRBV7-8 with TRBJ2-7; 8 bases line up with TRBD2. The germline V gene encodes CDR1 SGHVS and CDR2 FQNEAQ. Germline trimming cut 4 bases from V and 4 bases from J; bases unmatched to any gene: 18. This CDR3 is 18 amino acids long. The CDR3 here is CASSSRRLSGRSTYEQYF. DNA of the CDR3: TGTGCCAGCAGCTCCCGGCGTTTAAGCGGGAGATCTACTTACGAGCAGTACTTC.

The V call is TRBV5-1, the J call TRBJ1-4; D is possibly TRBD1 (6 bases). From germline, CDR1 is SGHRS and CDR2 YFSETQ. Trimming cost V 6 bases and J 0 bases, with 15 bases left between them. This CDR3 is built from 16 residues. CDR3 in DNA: TGCGCCAGCAAACCGGGACACTCACCAACTAATGAAAAACTGTTTTTT. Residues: CASKPGHSPTNEKLFF.

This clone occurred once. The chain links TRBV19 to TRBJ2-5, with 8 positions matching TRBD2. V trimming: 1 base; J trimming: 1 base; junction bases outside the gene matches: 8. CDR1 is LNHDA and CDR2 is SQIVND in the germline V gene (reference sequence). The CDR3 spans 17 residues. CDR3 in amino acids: CASSIGRAGGIQETQYF. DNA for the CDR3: TGTGCCAGTAGTATAGGGAGGGCGGGAGGCATCCAAGAGACCCAGTACTTC.

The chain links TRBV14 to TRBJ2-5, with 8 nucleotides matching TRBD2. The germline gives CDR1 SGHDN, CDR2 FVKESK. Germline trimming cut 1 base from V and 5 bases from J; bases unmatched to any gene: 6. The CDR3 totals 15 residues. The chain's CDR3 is CASSQGLAGSETQYF. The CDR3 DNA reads TGTGCCAGCAGCCAAGGCCTAGCGGGTTCGGAGACCCAGTACTTC.

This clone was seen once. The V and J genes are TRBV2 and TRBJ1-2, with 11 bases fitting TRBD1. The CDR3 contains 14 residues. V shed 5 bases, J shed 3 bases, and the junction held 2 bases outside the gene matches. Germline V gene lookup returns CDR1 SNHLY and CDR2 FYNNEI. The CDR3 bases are TGTGCCAGCAGTAGGGACAGGGGGGACTATGGCTACACCTTC. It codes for CASSRDRGDYGYTF.

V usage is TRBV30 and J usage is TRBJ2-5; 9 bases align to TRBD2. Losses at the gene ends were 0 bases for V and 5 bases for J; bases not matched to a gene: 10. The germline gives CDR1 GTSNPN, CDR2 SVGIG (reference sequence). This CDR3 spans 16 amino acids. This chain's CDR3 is CAWSVSPLAGLETQYF. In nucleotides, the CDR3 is TGTGCCTGGAGTGTAAGCCCTCTAGCGGGACTGGAGACCCAGTACTTC.

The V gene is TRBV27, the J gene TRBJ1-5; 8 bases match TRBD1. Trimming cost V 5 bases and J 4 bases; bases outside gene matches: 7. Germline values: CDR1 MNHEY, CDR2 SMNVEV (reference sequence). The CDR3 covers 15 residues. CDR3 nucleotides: TGTGCCAGCAGTCCCACAGGGGGGTGGAATCAGCCCCAGCATTTT. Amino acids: CASSPTGGWNQPQHF.

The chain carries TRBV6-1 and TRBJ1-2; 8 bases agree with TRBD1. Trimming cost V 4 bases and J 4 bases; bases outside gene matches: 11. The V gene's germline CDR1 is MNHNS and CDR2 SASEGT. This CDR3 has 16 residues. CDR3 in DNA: TGTGCCAGCAGTGGTCAGGACAGGGTGTCAATCTATGGCTACACCTTC. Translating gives CASSGQDRVSIYGYTF.

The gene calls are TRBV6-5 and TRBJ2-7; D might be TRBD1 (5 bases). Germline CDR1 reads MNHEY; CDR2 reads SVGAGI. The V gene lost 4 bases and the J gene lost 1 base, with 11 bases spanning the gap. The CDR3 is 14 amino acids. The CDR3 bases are TGTGCCAGCAGTTTCCTCACAGGATCCTACGAGCAGTACTTC. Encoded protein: CASSFLTGSYEQYF.

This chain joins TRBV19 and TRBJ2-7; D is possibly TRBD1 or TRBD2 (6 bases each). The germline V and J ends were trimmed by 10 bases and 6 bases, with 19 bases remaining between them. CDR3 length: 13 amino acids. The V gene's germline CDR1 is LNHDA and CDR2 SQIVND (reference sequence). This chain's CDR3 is CATKPPGAGEQYF. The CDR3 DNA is TGTGCCACGAAACCACCGGGGGCGGGCGAGCAGTACTTC.

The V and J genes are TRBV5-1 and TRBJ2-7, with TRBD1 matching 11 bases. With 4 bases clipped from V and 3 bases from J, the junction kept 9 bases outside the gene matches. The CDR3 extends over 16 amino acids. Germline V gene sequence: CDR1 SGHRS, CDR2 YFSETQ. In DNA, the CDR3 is TGCGCCAGCAGCAGCAAGGGACAGGGGGACCTCTACGAGCAGTACTTC. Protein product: CASSSKGQGDLYEQYF.

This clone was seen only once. The CDR3 loop is CASSQPRTSGTGELFF. In DNA, the CDR3 is TGCGCCAGCAGCCAACCCAGGACTAGCGGGACCGGGGAGCTGTTTTTT. The rearrangement uses TRBV4-3 and TRBJ2-2; 11 bases agree with TRBD2. CDR1 is LGHNA and CDR2 is YSLEER in the germline V gene. With 2 bases clipped from V and 5 bases from J, the junction kept 4 bases outside the gene matches. This CDR3 is built from 16 residues.

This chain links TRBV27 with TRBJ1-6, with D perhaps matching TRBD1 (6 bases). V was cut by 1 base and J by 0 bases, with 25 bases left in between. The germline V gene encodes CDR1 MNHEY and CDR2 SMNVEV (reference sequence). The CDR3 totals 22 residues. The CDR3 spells CASSLWAGDSLRMSSYNSPLHF. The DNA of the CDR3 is TGTGCCAGCAGTTTATGGGCAGGGGATTCATTAAGAATGAGCTCCTATAATTCACCCCTCCACTTT.

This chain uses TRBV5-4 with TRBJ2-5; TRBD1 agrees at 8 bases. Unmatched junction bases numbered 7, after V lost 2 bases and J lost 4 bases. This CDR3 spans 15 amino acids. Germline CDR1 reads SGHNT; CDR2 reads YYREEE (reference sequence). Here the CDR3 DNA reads TGTGCCAGCAGCTTCTTCGACAGGGGTTCAGAGACCCAGTACTTC. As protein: CASSFFDRGSETQYF.

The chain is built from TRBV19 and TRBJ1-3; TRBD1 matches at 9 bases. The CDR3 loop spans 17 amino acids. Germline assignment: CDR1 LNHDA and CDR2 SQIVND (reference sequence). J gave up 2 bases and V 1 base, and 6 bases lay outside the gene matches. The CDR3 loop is CASSIGPDRGTGNTIYF. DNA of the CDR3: TGTGCCAGTAGTATAGGTCCGGACAGGGGAACTGGAAACACCATATATTTT.

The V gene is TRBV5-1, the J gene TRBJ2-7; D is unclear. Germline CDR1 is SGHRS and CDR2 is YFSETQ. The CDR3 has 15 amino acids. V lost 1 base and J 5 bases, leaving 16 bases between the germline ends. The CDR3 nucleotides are TGCGCCAGCAGCTTGATCTCCCGTGACGTCCACGAGCAGTACTTC. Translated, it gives CASSLISRDVHEQYF.

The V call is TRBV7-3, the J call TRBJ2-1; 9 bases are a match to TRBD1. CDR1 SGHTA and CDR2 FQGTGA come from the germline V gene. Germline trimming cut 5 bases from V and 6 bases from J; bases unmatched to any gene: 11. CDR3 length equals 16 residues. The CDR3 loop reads CASSPRPGQGSNEQFF. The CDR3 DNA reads TGTGCCAGCAGCCCCCGGCCGGGACAGGGTAGCAATGAGCAGTTCTTC.

The CDR3 region has the DNA TGTGCCAGCAGTCGGGACAGACCAGCGCAGTTCTTC. Translating it yields CASSRDRPAQFF. The chain combines TRBV6-1 with TRBJ2-1; 7 nucleotides align to TRBD1. The CDR3 extends over 12 amino acids. Germline V gene sequence: CDR1 MNHNS, CDR2 SASEGT. After removal of 5 bases from V and 12 bases from J, the junction contained 7 bases not matched to a gene.

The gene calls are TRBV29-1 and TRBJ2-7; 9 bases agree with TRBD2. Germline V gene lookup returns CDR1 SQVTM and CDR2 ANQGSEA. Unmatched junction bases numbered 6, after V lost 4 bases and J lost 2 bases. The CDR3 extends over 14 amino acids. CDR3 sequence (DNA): TGCAGCGTTGTAGTCCGCGGGAGGGCCTACGAGCAGTACTTC. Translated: CSVVVRGRAYEQYF.

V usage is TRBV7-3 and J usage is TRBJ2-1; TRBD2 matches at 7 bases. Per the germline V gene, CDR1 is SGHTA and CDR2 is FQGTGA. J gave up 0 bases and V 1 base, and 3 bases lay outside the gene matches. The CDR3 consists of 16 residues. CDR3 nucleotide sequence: TGTGCCAGCAGCTTAAGGGGACTAACCTCCTACAATGAGCAGTTCTTC. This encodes CASSLRGLTSYNEQFF.